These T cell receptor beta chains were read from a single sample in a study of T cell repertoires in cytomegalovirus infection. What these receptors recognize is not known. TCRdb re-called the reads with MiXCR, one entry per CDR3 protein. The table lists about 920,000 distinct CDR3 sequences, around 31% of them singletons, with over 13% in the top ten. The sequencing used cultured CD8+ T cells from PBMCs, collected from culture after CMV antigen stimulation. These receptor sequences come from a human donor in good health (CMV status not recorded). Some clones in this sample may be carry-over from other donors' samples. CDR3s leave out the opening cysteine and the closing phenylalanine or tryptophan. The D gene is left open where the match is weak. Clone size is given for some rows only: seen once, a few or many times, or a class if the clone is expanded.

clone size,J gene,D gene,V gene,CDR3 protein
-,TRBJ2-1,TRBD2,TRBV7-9,ASSLLGGSPNEQF
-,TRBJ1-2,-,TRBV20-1,SAREISGTGFGYGYT
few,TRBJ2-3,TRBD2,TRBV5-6,ASSFGRGGPDTQY
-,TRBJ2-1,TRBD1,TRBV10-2,ASSGTGNADEQF
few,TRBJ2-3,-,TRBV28,ASSPFEGPDTQY
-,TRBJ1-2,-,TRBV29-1,SVELSYGYT
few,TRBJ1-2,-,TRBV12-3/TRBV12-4,ASSYWPLGTYGYT
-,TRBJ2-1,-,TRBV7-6,ASSKGGEQF
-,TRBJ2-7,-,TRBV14,ASSQIGVSYEQY
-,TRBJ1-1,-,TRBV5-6,ASSLDRFEAF
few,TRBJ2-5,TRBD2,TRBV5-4,ASSLVAGGAEETQY
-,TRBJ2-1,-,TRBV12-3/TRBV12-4,ASTRSGGDEQF
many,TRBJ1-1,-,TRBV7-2,ASSLPSAGTMNTEAF
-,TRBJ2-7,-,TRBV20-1,SASPGSYEQY
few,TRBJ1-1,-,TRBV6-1,ASSVWRDVEAF
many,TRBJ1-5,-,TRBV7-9,ASSDHLGGHSNQPQH
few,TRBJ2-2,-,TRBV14,ASSQIQVAANTGELF
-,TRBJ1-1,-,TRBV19,ASSILGDMNTEAF
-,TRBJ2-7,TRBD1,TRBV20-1,SAWDRVVDEQY
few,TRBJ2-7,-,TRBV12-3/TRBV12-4,ASRQGYLGSYEQY
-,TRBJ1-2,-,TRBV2,ASSAGGVGHT
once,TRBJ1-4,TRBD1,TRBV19,ASSIGGGAGEKLF
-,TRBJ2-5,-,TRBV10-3,AISVTGGPNGETQY
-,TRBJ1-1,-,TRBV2,ASSRLDTSNTEAF
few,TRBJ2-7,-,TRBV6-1,ASTVSYEQY
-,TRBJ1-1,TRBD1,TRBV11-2,ASSFWSDRGSTEAF
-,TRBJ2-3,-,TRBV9,ASSSRGGSSTDTQY
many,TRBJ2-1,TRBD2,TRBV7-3,ASSGSGGDGNEQF
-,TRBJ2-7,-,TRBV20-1,SARDRAGTVRYEQH
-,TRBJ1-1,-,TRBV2,ATIGTEAF
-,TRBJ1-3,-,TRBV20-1,SARYLKGSSGNTIY